This is a list of T cell receptor beta chains from one sample in a study of blood T cell repertoires in COVID-19. Data came from immunoSEQ multiplex PCR; TCRdb stores just in-frame clones and leaves some out. The data show some 30,000 clones, roughly 88% seen once. The sample comprised peripheral blood. These receptors were obtained from a man between 65 and 80 years old with active or convalescent COVID-19. Each CDR3 is given with its conserved first and last residue. The D gene is left open where the match is weak. Only part of the rows carry a size: once, few, many, or a class if the clone is expanded.

cdr3_nt: TGCGCCAGCAGCTTTAACACAGGGGATGGAGATACGCAGTATTTT
cdr3_aa: CASSFNTGDGDTQYF
d_call: TRBD1
v_call: TRBV5-1
j_call: TRBJ2-3
clone_size: -

cdr3_nt: TGTGCCAGCAGGCTGTGGACTAGCGGTGCCGGGGAGCTGTTTTTT
cdr3_aa: CASRLWTSGAGELFF
d_call: TRBD2
v_call: TRBV2
j_call: TRBJ2-2
clone_size: -

cdr3_nt: TGTGCCAGCAGCTTGCAGCGTTTGGCAGGGGGAACTGAAGCTTTCTTT
cdr3_aa: CASSLQRLAGGTEAFF
d_call: TRBD1
v_call: TRBV5-5
j_call: TRBJ1-1
clone_size: -

cdr3_nt: TGTGCCAGCAGCCCACAACCCCGGGACACTGAAGCTTTCTTT
cdr3_aa: CASSPQPRDTEAFF
d_call: -
v_call: TRBV5-6
j_call: TRBJ1-1
clone_size: -

cdr3_nt: TGTGCCATCCTGCCGACTGCAACTAGCACAGATACGCAGTATTTT
cdr3_aa: CAILPTATSTDTQYF
d_call: -
v_call: TRBV7-9
j_call: TRBJ2-3
clone_size: -

cdr3_nt: TGTGCCAGCAGCCAAGGACAGGAGCTCTATGGCTACACCTTC
cdr3_aa: CASSQGQELYGYTF
d_call: TRBD1
v_call: TRBV11-2
j_call: TRBJ1-2
clone_size: -

cdr3_nt: TGTGCCAGCAGCCTAAAAGTACAGGGGATCTATGGCTACACCTTC
cdr3_aa: CASSLKVQGIYGYTF
d_call: TRBD1
v_call: TRBV6-5
j_call: TRBJ1-2
clone_size: once

cdr3_nt: TGTGCCAGCAGTTACTCGAGGACAGATCAGAACTTC
cdr3_aa: CASSYSRTDQNF
d_call: -
v_call: TRBV6-2/TRBV6-3
j_call: TRBJ2-7
clone_size: -

cdr3_nt: TGTGCCAGCAGCTTGGACGGGGATAATTCACCCCTCCACTTT
cdr3_aa: CASSLDGDNSPLHF
d_call: -
v_call: TRBV5-4
j_call: TRBJ1-6
clone_size: few

cdr3_nt: TGCGCCAGCAGTCAAGCGGGAGGGCCGAACAATGAGCAGTTCTTC
cdr3_aa: CASSQAGGPNNEQFF
d_call: TRBD2
v_call: TRBV10-2
j_call: TRBJ2-1
clone_size: once

cdr3_nt: TGCGCCAGCAGCCTAGGGGGACAGGGGAACTATGGCTACACCTTC
cdr3_aa: CASSLGGQGNYGYTF
d_call: TRBD1
v_call: TRBV4-1
j_call: TRBJ1-2
clone_size: -

cdr3_nt: TGTGCCAGCAGCTTAATCCAGGGGGCTAGGAATGAGCAGTTCTTC
cdr3_aa: CASSLIQGARNEQFF
d_call: TRBD1
v_call: TRBV7-2
j_call: TRBJ2-1
clone_size: -

cdr3_nt: TGTGCCAGCAGCCCTGGACAGACAACTAATGAAAAACTGTTTTTT
cdr3_aa: CASSPGQTTNEKLFF
d_call: -
v_call: TRBV11-1
j_call: TRBJ1-4
clone_size: -

cdr3_nt: TGTGCCAGCAGTTTACAGGTAACCTCTGGAAACACCATATATTTT
cdr3_aa: CASSLQVTSGNTIYF
d_call: -
v_call: TRBV5-5
j_call: TRBJ1-3
clone_size: -

cdr3_nt: TGTGCCAGCAGAGATCCGCGGGGGGGCTACGAGCAGTACTTC
cdr3_aa: CASRDPRGGYEQYF
d_call: TRBD2
v_call: TRBV2
j_call: TRBJ2-7
clone_size: -

cdr3_nt: TGTGCCAGCAGTGACCCCAAGGGGAGGGATTATGGCTACACCTTC
cdr3_aa: CASSDPKGRDYGYTF
d_call: -
v_call: TRBV25-1
j_call: TRBJ1-2
clone_size: -

cdr3_nt: TGTGCCAGCAGCACTAGCGGGACAGTTGTTTACGCTAGCACAGATACGCAGTATTTT
cdr3_aa: CASSTSGTVVYASTDTQYF
d_call: TRBD2
v_call: TRBV9
j_call: TRBJ2-3
clone_size: -

cdr3_nt: TGTGCCAGCAGCTTGGAAAGGGGTGGGTCGGTCTTC
cdr3_aa: CASSLERGGSVF
d_call: -
v_call: TRBV5-8
j_call: TRBJ2-7
clone_size: -

cdr3_nt: TGTGCCAGCAACTGGCGATCAGGTTCCTATGGCTACACCTTC
cdr3_aa: CASNWRSGSYGYTF
d_call: -
v_call: TRBV5-8
j_call: TRBJ1-2
clone_size: once

cdr3_nt: TGTGCCAGCTCACCCGAGTGGGGCAACTATGGCTACACCTTC
cdr3_aa: CASSPEWGNYGYTF
d_call: -
v_call: TRBV18
j_call: TRBJ1-2
clone_size: -

cdr3_nt: TGTGCCAGCAGCTCCGGTCCAACGGGTGAGCAGTTCTTC
cdr3_aa: CASSSGPTGEQFF
d_call: -
v_call: TRBV7-3
j_call: TRBJ2-1
clone_size: -

cdr3_nt: TGTGCCATCAGTGAGGACAGGTGGAACAACTATGGCTACACCTTC
cdr3_aa: CAISEDRWNNYGYTF
d_call: -
v_call: TRBV10-3
j_call: TRBJ1-2
clone_size: few

cdr3_nt: TGCGCCAGCAGCTCCACAGACTCTGGAAACACCATATATTTT
cdr3_aa: CASSSTDSGNTIYF
d_call: -
v_call: TRBV5-1
j_call: TRBJ1-3
clone_size: -

cdr3_nt: TGCAGTCCATCCACAGATACGCAGTATTTT
cdr3_aa: CSPSTDTQYF
d_call: -
v_call: TRBV20-1
j_call: TRBJ2-3
clone_size: -

cdr3_nt: TGTGCCAGCAGCGTGGACAGGCTCTCCTACAATGAGCAGTTCTTC
cdr3_aa: CASSVDRLSYNEQFF
d_call: TRBD1
v_call: TRBV5-4
j_call: TRBJ2-1
clone_size: -

cdr3_nt: TGTGCCAGCAGTTTATGGGGACAGGGCTACAATGAGCAGTTCTTC
cdr3_aa: CASSLWGQGYNEQFF
d_call: TRBD1
v_call: TRBV27
j_call: TRBJ2-1
clone_size: -

cdr3_nt: TGTGCCAGCAGCTTGTGGGCTCCTCGGGGAGATACGCAGTATTTT
cdr3_aa: CASSLWAPRGDTQYF
d_call: -
v_call: TRBV5-6
j_call: TRBJ2-3
clone_size: -

cdr3_nt: TGTGCCAGCAGTGAAGACAGGGCAGCCACAGATACGCAGTATTTT
cdr3_aa: CASSEDRAATDTQYF
d_call: -
v_call: TRBV2
j_call: TRBJ2-3
clone_size: -

cdr3_nt: TGTGCCAGTAGTTGGAGGGATTACACCATATATTTT
cdr3_aa: CASSWRDYTIYF
d_call: -
v_call: TRBV19
j_call: TRBJ1-3
clone_size: -

cdr3_nt: TGTGCTAGCGGAGTAACGGTGAACACTGAAGCTTTCTTT
cdr3_aa: CASGVTVNTEAFF
d_call: -
v_call: TRBV28
j_call: TRBJ1-1
clone_size: -

cdr3_nt: TGTGCCAGCAGTGGGGACAGGGGGCGTTCCGGCACTGAAGCTTTCTTT
cdr3_aa: CASSGDRGRSGTEAFF
d_call: TRBD1
v_call: TRBV6-1
j_call: TRBJ1-1
clone_size: -

cdr3_nt: TGTGCCAGCAGTATCAGGGGGCGAGAGACCCAGTACTTC
cdr3_aa: CASSIRGRETQYF
d_call: TRBD1
v_call: TRBV27
j_call: TRBJ2-5
clone_size: -

cdr3_nt: TGTGCCATCAGTGAGTATAGCGGGGGCCAAGAGCAGTACTTC
cdr3_aa: CAISEYSGGQEQYF
d_call: TRBD2
v_call: TRBV10-3
j_call: TRBJ2-7
clone_size: -

cdr3_nt: TGTGCCATCAGTGCCAGGCCAGGGGCCTACGAGCAGTACTTC
cdr3_aa: CAISARPGAYEQYF
d_call: -
v_call: TRBV10-3
j_call: TRBJ2-7
clone_size: few

cdr3_nt: TGCGCCAGCAGCTTTGCGGGGACAGGGGGCTTTGAAAAACTGTTTTTT
cdr3_aa: CASSFAGTGGFEKLFF
d_call: TRBD1
v_call: TRBV5-1
j_call: TRBJ1-4
clone_size: -

cdr3_nt: TGTGCCGCGGGGGTTGAGCGGCACTACGAGCAGTACTTC
cdr3_aa: CAAGVERHYEQYF
d_call: TRBD2
v_call: TRBV28
j_call: TRBJ2-7
clone_size: -

cdr3_nt: TGTGCCAGCAGTTACTCGAGAGGAGAATCTTATGGCTACACCTTC
cdr3_aa: CASSYSRGESYGYTF
d_call: -
v_call: TRBV6-5
j_call: TRBJ1-2
clone_size: -

cdr3_nt: TGTGCCAGCAGCTTGGGGTACAGGGTTGTCTACTATGGCTACACCTTC
cdr3_aa: CASSLGYRVVYYGYTF
d_call: -
v_call: TRBV5-6
j_call: TRBJ1-2
clone_size: few

cdr3_nt: TGTGCCAGCAGCAAACAGGGGGAAGAGACCCAGTACTTC
cdr3_aa: CASSKQGEETQYF
d_call: TRBD1
v_call: TRBV7-2
j_call: TRBJ2-5
clone_size: -

cdr3_nt: TGTGCCAGCAGTGTTGGGACAGGGGGCAATCAGCCCCAGCATTTT
cdr3_aa: CASSVGTGGNQPQHF
d_call: TRBD1
v_call: TRBV27
j_call: TRBJ1-5
clone_size: few

cdr3_nt: TGCGCCAGCAGCTTGTGGACATTCCATAGCAATCAGCCCCAGCATTTT
cdr3_aa: CASSLWTFHSNQPQHF
d_call: -
v_call: TRBV5-1
j_call: TRBJ1-5
clone_size: -

cdr3_nt: TGTGCCAGCAGTTACGGGGCAGGGGGTAACACTGAAGCTTTCTTT
cdr3_aa: CASSYGAGGNTEAFF
d_call: TRBD1
v_call: TRBV6-5
j_call: TRBJ1-1
clone_size: -

cdr3_nt: TGTGCCAGCAGCTTCCCTAGTCAAGAGACCCAGTACTTC
cdr3_aa: CASSFPSQETQYF
d_call: -
v_call: TRBV5-6
j_call: TRBJ2-5
clone_size: -

cdr3_nt: TGTGCCAGCAGCTTAGGGGGGACAGGAGGCGATACGCAGTATTTT
cdr3_aa: CASSLGGTGGDTQYF
d_call: TRBD1
v_call: TRBV11-3
j_call: TRBJ2-3
clone_size: -

cdr3_nt: TGTGCCAGCAGCTCACAGGGGACTGAAGCTTGCTTT
cdr3_aa: CASSSQGTEACF
d_call: TRBD1
v_call: TRBV5-4
j_call: TRBJ1-1
clone_size: -

cdr3_nt: TGTGCCAGCAGCGTAGGGGACAGGGCGCTTAACTATGGCTACACCTTC
cdr3_aa: CASSVGDRALNYGYTF
d_call: TRBD1
v_call: TRBV9
j_call: TRBJ1-2
clone_size: -

cdr3_nt: TGCGCCAGCAGCGCCCTCCAGGACACTGAAGCTTTCTTT
cdr3_aa: CASSALQDTEAFF
d_call: -
v_call: TRBV5-1
j_call: TRBJ1-1
clone_size: once

cdr3_nt: TGTGCCAGCAGGGGGACTACTGCGGTTAGAGGATATTTT
cdr3_aa: CASRGTTAVRGYF
d_call: TRBD2
v_call: TRBV2
j_call: TRBJ2-3
clone_size: once